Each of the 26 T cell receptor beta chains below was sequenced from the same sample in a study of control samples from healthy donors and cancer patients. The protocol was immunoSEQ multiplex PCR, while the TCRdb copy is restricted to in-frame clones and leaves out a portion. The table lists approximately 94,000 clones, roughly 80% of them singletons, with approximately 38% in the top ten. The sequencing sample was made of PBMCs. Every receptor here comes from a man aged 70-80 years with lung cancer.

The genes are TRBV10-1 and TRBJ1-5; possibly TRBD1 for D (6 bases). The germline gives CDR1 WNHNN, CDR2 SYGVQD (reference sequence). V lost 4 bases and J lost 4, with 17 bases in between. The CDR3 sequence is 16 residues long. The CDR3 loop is CASSAAGLQGNQPQHF. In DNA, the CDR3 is TGCGCCAGCAGTGCGGCAGGGCTCCAGGGGAATCAGCCCCAGCATTTT.

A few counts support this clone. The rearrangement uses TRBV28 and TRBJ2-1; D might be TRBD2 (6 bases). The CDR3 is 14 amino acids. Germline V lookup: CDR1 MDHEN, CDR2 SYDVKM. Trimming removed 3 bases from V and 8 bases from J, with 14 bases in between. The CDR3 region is CASSFPGTQDEQFF. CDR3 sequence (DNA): TGTGCCAGCAGTTTCCCCGGGACTCAGGATGAGCAGTTCTTC.

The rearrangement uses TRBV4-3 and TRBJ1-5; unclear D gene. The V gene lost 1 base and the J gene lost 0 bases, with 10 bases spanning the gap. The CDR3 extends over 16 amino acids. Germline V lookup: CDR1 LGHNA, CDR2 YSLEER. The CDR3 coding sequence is TGCGCCAGCAGCCAAGGAACCGGTTATAGCAATCAGCCCCAGCATTTT. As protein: CASSQGTGYSNQPQHF.

CDR3 nucleotides: TGTGCCTGGGGCAGGGGGCAATGGAGTACTGAAGCTTTCTTT. As protein: CAWGRGQWSTEAFF. The chain links TRBV30 to TRBJ1-1, with 8 bases lining up with TRBD1. This CDR3 spans 14 amino acids. V shed 5 bases, J shed 5 bases, and the junction held 10 bases outside the gene matches. Per germline, CDR1 GTSNPN and CDR2 SVGIG (reference sequence).

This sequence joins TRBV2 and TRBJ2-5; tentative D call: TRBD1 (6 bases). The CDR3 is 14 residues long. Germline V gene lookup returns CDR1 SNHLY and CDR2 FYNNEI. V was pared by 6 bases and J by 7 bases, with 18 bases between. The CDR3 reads CASSPILGGRTQYF. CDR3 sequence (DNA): TGTGCCAGCAGCCCAATCCTAGGGGGAAGGACCCAGTACTTC.

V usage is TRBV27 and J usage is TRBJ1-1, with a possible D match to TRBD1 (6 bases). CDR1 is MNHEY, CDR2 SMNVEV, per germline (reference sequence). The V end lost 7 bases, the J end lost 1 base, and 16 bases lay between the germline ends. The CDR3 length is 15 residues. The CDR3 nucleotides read TGTGCCAGCACAGGAAGCAGGGGTTCGAACACTGAAGCTTTCTTT. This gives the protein CASTGSRGSNTEAFF.

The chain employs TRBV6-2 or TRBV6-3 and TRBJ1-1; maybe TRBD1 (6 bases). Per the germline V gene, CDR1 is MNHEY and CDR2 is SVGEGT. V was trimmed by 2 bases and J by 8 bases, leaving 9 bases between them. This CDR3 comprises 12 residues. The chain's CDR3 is CASSYRQEEAFF. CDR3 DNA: TGTGCCAGCAGTTACCGACAGGAAGAAGCTTTCTTT.

The CDR3 DNA follows: TGCGCCAGCAGTCGGGCCGTGAACACTGAAGCTTTCTTT. It encodes CASSRAVNTEAFF. The genes are TRBV10-1 and TRBJ1-1; no definite D call. The ends were cut back, 5 bases at V and 0 bases at J, with 7 bases in the middle. Germline CDR1 and CDR2: WNHNN and SYGVQD (reference sequence). This CDR3 is built from 13 residues.

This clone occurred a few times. The CDR3 sequence is CATILSRGTYQPQHF. CDR3 bases: TGTGCCACCATACTGAGCAGGGGAACCTATCAGCCCCAGCATTTT. The rearrangement links TRBV24-1 to TRBJ1-5; a possible D gene is TRBD1 (6 bases). CDR3 length: 15 residues. The germline V gene encodes CDR1 KGHDR and CDR2 SFDVKD. Trimming shortened V by 8 bases and J by 5 bases, and 18 bases separated the two germline ends.

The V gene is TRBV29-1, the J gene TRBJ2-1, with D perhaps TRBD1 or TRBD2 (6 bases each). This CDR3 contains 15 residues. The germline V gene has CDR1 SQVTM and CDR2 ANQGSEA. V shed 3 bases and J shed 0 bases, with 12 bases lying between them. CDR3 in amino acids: CSVEGGRDSYNEQFF. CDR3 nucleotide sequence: TGCAGCGTTGAGGGGGGCAGGGACTCCTACAATGAGCAGTTCTTC.

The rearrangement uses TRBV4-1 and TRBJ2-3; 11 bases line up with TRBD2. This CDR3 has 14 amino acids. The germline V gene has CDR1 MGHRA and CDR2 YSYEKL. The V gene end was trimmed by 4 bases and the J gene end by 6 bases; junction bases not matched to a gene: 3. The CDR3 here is CASSRIAGGDTQYF. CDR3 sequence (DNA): TGCGCCAGCAGCCGAATAGCGGGGGGGGATACGCAGTATTTT.

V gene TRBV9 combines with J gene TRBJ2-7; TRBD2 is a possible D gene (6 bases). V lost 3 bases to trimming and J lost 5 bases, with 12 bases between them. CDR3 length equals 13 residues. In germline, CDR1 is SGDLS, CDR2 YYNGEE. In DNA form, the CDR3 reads TGTGCCAGCAGCGCTTCCCCGGGGGACGAGCAGTACTTC. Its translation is CASSASPGDEQYF.

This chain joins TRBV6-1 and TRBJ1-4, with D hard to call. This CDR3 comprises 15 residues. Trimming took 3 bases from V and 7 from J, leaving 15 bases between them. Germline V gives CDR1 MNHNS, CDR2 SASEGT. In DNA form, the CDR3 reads TGTGCCAGCAGTGAGGCGACACCCCTAGGTGAAAAACTGTTTTTT. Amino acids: CASSEATPLGEKLFF.

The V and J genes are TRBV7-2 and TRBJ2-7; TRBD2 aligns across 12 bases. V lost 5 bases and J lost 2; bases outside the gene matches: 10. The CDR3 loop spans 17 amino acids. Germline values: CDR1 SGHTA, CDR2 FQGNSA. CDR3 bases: TGTGCCAGCAGCCCCTATTCTAGCGGGGGGGCGGCCTACGAGCAGTACTTC. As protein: CASSPYSSGGAAYEQYF.

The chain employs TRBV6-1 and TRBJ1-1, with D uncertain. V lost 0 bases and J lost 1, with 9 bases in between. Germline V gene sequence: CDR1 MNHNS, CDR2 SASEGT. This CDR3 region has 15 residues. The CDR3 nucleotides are TGTGCCAGCAGTGAAGCGACACATCAGAACACTGAAGCTTTCTTT. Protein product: CASSEATHQNTEAFF.

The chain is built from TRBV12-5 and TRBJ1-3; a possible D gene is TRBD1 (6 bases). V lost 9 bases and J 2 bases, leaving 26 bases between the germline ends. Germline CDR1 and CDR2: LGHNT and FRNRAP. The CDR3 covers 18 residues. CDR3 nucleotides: TGTGCTAGCCCCCCCGACAGGCCCGCACGCCTCGCTGGAAACACCATATATTTT. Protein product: CASPPDRPARLAGNTIYF.

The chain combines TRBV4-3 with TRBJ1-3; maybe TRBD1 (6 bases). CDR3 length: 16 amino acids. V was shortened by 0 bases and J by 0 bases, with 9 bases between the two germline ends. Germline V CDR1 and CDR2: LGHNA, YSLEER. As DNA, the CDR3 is TGCGCCAGCAGCCAAGATCGAGGGGGCTCTGGAAACACCATATATTTT. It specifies CASSQDRGGSGNTIYF.

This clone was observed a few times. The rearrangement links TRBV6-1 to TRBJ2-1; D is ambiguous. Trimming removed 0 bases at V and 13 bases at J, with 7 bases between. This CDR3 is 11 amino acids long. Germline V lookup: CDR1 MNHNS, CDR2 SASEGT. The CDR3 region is CASSEAVTQFF. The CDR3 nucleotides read TGTGCCAGCAGTGAAGCGGTTACCCAGTTCTTC.

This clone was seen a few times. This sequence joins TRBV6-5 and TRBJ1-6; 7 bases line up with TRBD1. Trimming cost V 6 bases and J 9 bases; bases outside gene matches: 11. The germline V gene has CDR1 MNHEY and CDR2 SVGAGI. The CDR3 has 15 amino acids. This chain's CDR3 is CASRDLGRGSSPLHF. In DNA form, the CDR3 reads TGTGCCAGCAGGGACCTGGGCAGGGGGAGTTCACCCCTCCACTTT.

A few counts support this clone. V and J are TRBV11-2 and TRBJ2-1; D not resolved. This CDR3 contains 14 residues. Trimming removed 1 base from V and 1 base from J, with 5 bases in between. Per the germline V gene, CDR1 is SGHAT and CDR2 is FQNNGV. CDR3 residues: CASSLAGSYNEQFF. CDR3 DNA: TGTGCCAGCAGCTTAGCCGGTTCCTACAATGAGCAGTTCTTC.

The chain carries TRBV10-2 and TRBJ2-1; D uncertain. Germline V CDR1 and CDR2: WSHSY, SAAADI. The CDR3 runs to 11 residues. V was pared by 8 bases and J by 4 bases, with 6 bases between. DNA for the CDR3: TGCGCCAGCCTGAATTACAATGAGCAGTTCTTC. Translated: CASLNYNEQFF.

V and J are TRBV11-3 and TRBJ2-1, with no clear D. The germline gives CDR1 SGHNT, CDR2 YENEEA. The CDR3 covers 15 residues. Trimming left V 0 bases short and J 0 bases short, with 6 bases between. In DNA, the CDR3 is TGTGCCAGCAGCTTAGAAGCGAGCTCCTACAATGAGCAGTTCTTC. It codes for CASSLEASSYNEQFF.

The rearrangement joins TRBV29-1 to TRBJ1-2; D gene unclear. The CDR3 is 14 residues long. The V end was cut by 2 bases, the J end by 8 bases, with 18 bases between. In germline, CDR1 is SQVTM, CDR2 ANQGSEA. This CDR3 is CSVETPDWVKGYTF. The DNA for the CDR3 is TGCAGCGTTGAAACTCCAGATTGGGTAAAGGGCTACACCTTC. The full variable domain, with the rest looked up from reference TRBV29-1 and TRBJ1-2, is SAVISQKPSRDICQRGTSLTIQCQVDSQVTMMFWYRQQPGQSLTLIATANQGSEATYESGFVIDKFPISRPNLTFSTLTVSNMSPEDSSIYLCSVETPDWVKGYTFGSGTRLTVV.

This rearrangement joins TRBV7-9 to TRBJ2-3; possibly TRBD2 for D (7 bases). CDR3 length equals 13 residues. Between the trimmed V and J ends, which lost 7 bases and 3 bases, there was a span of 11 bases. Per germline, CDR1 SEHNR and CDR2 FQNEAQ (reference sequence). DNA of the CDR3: TGTGCCAGCACCAAGGGGGGGACAGATACGCAGTATTTT. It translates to CASTKGGTDTQYF. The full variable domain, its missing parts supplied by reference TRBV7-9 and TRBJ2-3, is DTGVSQNPRHKITKRGQNVTFRCDPISEHNRLYWYRQTLGQGPEFLTYFQNEAQLEKSRLLSDRFSAERPKGSFSTLEIQRTEQGDSAMYLCASTKGGTDTQYFGPGTRLTVL.

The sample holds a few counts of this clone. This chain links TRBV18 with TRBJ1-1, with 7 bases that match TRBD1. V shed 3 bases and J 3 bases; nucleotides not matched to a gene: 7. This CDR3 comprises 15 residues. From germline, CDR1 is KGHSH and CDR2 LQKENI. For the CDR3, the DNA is TGTGCCAGCTCACCCCTCCAGGGGGGGGACACTGAAGCTTTCTTT. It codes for CASSPLQGGDTEAFF.

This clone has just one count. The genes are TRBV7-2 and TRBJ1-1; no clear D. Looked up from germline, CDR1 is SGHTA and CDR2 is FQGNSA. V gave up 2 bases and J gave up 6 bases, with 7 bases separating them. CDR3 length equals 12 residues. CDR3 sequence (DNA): TGTGCCAGCAGCTTATCAAGGGCTGAAGCTTTCTTT. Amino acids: CASSLSRAEAFF.